This TCR beta chain is drawn from a study of HIV-infected patients and healthy controls. No cell fractionation was done, so the repertoire covers all unsorted peripheral blood T cells. Study observations and caveats: Comparisons were complicated because patients and controls had unequal numbers of distinct sequences. Eight alpha and eight beta V genes differed significantly in mean usage between HIV-infected patients and controls.

This clonotype was detected ten times or more. Its antigen remains unidentified. About 540 ng RNA was reverse transcribed with alpha and beta constant-region primers. Separate chain-specific third strand synthesis with multiplexing indices produced the alpha and beta libraries. A 12-nucleotide barcode per molecule came from two concatenated random hexamers added pre-amplification. TCRdb recomputed calls from the 5' RACE reads with MiXCR, one row per CDR3 protein. The sample records 18,000 or so distinct CDR3 sequences, approximately 8.3% being singletons. This CDR3 has 14 residues. Germline CDR1 and CDR2: SGHRS and YFSETQ. Trimming cost V 4 bases and J 3 bases, with 14 bases left between them.

This clonotype originated in an adult in good health. The chain is built from TRBV5-1 and TRBJ2-7, with D possibly being TRBD2 (6 bases). Input material: blood. The CDR3 sequence: CASSADMGGYEQYF. CDR3 DNA: TGCGCCAGCAGCGCCGACATGGGGGGCTACGAGCAGTACTTC.